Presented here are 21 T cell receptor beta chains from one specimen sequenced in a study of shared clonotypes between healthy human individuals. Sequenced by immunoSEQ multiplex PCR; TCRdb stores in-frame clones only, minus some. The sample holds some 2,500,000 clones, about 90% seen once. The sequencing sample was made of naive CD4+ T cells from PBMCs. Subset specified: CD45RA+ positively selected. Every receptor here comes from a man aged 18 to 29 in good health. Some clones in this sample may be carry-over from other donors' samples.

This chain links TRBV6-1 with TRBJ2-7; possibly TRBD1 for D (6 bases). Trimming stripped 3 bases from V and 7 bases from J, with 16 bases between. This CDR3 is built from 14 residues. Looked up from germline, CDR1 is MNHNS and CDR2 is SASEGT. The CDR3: CASSEGPLRGEQYF. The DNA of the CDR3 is TGTGCCAGCAGTGAGGGTCCATTGAGGGGGGAGCAGTACTTC.

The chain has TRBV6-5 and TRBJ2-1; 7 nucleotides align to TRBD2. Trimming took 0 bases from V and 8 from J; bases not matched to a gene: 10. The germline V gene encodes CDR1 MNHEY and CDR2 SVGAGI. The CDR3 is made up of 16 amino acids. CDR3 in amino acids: CASSYSLAGDVDEQFF. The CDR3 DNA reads TGTGCCAGCAGTTACTCGTTGGCGGGAGATGTAGATGAGCAGTTCTTC.

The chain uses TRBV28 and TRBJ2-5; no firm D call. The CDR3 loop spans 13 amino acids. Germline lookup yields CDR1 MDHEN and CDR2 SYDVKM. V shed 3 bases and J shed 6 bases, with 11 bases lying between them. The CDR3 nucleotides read TGTGCCAGCAGTTTCTGGGCTTTTAAGACCCAGTACTTC. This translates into CASSFWAFKTQYF.

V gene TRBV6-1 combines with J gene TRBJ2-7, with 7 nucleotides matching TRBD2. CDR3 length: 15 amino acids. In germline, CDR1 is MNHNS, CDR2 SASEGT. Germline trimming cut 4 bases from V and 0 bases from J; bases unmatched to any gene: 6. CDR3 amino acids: CASSVRAGTSYEQYF. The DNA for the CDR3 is TGTGCCAGCAGTGTGAGAGCGGGAACCTCCTACGAGCAGTACTTC.

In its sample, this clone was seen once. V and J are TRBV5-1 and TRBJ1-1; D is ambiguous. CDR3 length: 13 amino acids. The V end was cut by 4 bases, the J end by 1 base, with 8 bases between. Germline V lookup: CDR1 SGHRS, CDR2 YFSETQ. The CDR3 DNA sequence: TGCGCCAGCAGCAAAAACACGAACACTGAAGCTTTCTTT. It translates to CASSKNTNTEAFF.

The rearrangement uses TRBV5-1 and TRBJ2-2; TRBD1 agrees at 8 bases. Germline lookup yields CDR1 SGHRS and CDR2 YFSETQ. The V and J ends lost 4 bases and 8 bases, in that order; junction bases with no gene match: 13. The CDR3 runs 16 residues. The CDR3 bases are TGCGCCAGCAGCCCCGAACCAAGGACAGGGACAGGGGAGCTGTTTTTT. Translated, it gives CASSPEPRTGTGELFF.

The CDR3 coding sequence is TGTGCCAGCAGTGAAGCGACCATGGTCAGCACAGATACGCAGTATTTT. Its translation: CASSEATMVSTDTQYF. The chain employs TRBV6-1 and TRBJ2-3; D uncertain. The germline V gene has CDR1 MNHNS and CDR2 SASEGT. This CDR3 has 16 amino acids. V lost 0 bases to trimming and J lost 0 bases, with 10 bases between them.

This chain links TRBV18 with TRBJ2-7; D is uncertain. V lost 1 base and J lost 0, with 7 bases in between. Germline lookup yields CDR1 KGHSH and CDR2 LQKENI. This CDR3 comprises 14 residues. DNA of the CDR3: TGTGCCAGCTCACCACTCCCAGACTCCTACGAGCAGTACTTC. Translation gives CASSPLPDSYEQYF.

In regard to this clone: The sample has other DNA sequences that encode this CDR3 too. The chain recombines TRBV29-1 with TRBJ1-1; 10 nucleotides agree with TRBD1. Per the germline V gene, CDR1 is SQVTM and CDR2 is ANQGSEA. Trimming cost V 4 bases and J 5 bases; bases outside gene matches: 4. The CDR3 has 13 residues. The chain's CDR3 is CSVGDRGGTEAFF. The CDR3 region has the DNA TGCAGCGTTGGGGACAGGGGAGGAACTGAAGCTTTCTTT.

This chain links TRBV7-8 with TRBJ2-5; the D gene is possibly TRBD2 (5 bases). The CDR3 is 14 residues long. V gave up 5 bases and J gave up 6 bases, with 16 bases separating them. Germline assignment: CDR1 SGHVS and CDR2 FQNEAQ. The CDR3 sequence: CASSAPSEGQTQYF. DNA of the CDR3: TGTGCCAGCAGCGCCCCCTCTGAGGGTCAGACCCAGTACTTC.

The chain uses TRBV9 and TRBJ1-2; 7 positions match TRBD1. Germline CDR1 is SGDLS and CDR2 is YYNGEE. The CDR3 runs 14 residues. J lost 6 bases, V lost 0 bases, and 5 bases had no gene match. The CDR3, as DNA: TGTGCCAGCAGCGTAGAAGCCAGGGGGAATGGCTACACCTTC. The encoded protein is CASSVEARGNGYTF.

CDR3 bases: TGTGCCAGCCCAAGTCGGGTGGGGGGTGAAAAACTGTTTTTT. Its translation: CASPSRVGGEKLFF. The chain combines TRBV6-6 with TRBJ1-4; TRBD1 is a possible D gene (5 bases). The CDR3 consists of 14 residues. Per germline, CDR1 MNHNY and CDR2 SVGAGI (reference sequence). The V end lost 8 bases, the J end lost 7 bases, and 17 bases lay between the germline ends.

The CDR3 DNA reads TGTGCCAGCAGCTTAATGCTGGCGGGGGGCCGGGGGACCCAGTACTTC. As protein: CASSLMLAGGRGTQYF. J is TRBJ2-5 and V is TRBV5-5, with 8 positions matching TRBD2. Germline-derived CDR1 and CDR2 are SGHKS and YYEKEE (reference sequence). With 2 bases clipped from V and 7 bases from J, the junction kept 13 bases outside the gene matches. The CDR3 length is 16 residues.

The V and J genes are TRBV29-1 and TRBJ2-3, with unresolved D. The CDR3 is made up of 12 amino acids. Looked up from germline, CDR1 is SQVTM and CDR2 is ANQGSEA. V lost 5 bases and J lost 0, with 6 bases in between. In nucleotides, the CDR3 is TGCAGCGTTATCGGGAGCACAGATACGCAGTATTTT. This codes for CSVIGSTDTQYF.

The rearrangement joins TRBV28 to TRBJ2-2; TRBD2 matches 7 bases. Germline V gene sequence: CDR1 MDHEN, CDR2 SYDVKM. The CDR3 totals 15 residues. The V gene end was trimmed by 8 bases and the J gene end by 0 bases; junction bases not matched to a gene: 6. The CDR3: CASRTGLTNTGELFF. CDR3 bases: TGTGCCAGCCGTACGGGACTAACGAACACCGGGGAGCTGTTTTTT.

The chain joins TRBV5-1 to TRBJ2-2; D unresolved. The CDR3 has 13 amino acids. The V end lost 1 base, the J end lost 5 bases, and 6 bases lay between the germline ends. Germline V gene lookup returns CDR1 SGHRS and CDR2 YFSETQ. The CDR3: CASSLWQTGELFF. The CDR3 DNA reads TGCGCCAGCAGCTTGTGGCAGACCGGGGAGCTGTTTTTT.

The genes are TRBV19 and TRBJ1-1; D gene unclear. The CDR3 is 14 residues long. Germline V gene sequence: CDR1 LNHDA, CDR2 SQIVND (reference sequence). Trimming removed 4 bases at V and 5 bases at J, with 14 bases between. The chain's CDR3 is CASSTYVTGTEAFF. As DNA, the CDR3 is TGTGCCAGTAGTACATACGTGACGGGGACTGAAGCTTTCTTT.

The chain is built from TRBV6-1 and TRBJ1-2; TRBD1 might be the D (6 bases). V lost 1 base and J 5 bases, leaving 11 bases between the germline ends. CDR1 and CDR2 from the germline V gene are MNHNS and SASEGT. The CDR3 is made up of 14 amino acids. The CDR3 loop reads CASSEGGGRYGYTF. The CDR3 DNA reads TGTGCCAGCAGTGAAGGAGGGGGGCGGTATGGCTACACCTTC.

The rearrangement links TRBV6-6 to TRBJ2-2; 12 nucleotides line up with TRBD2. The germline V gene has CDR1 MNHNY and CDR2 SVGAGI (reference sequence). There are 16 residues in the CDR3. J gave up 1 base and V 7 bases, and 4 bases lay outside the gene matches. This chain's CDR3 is CASTPSGRENTGELFF. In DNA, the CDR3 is TGTGCCAGCACGCCTAGCGGGAGGGAGAACACCGGGGAGCTGTTTTTT.

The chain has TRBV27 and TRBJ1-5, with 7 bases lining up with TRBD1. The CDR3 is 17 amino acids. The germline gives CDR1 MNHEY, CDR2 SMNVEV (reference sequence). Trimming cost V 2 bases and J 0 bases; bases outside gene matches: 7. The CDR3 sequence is CASSLRGQSYSNQPQHF. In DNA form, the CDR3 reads TGTGCCAGCAGTTTAAGGGGACAGTCCTATAGCAATCAGCCCCAGCATTTT.

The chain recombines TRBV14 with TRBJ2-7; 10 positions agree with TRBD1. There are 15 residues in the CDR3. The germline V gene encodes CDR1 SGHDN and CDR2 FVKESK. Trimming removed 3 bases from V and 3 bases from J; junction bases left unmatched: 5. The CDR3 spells CASSQRTGGGYEQYF. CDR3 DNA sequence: TGTGCCAGCAGCCAGAGGACAGGGGGAGGCTACGAGCAGTACTTC.